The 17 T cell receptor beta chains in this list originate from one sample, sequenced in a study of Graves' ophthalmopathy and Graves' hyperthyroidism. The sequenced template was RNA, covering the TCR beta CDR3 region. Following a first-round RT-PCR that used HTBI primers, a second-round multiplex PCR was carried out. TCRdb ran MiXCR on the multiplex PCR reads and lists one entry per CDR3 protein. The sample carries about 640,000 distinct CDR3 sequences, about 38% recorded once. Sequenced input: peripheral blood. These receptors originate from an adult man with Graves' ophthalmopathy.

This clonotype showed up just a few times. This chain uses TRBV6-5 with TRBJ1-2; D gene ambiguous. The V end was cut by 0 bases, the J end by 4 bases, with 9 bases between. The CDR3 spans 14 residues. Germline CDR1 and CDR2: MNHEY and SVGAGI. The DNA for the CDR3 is TGTGCCAGCAGTTACTCGATGGCCCTCTATGGCTACACCTTC. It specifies CASSYSMALYGYTF.

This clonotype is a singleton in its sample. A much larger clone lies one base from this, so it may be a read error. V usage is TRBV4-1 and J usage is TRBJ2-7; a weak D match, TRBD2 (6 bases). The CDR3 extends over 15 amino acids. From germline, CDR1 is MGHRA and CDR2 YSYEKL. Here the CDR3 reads CASSQERDWFYEQHF. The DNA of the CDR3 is TGCGCCAGCAGCCAAGAAAGGGACTGGTTCTACGAGCAGCACTTC.

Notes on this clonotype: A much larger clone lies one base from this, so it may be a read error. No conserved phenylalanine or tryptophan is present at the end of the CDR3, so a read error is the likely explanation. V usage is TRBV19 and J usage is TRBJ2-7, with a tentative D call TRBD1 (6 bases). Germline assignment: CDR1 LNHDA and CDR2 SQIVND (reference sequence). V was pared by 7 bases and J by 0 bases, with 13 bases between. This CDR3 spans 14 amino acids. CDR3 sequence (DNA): TGTGCCAGTACCCCCGGGACACCCTCCTACGAGCAGTACTCC. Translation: CASTPGTPSYEQYS.

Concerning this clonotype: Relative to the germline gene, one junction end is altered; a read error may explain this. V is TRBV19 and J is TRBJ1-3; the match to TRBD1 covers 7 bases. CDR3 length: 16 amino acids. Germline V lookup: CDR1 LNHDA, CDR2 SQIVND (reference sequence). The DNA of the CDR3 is TGTGCCGGTAGTACTCGGACAGGCCGCTCTGGAAACACCATATATTTT. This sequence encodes CAGSTRTGRSGNTIYF.

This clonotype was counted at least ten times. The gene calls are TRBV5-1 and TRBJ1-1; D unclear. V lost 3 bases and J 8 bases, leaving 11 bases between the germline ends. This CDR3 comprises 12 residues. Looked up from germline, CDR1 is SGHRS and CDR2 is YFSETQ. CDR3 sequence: CASSSNKVEAFF. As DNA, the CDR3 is TGCGCCAGCAGCTCCAATAAGGTGGAAGCTTTCTTT. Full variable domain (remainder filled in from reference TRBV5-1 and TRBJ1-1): KAGVTQTPRYLIKTRGQQVTLSCSPISGHRSVSWYQQTPGQGLQFLFEYFSETQRNKGNFPGRFSGRQFSNSRSEMNVSTLELGDSALYLCASSSNKVEAFFGQGTRLTVV.

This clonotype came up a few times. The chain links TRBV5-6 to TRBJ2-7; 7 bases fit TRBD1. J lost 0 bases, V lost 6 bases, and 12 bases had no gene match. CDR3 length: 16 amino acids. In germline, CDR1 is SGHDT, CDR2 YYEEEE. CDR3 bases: TGTGCCAGCAATACACTACAGGGGATTCTCTCCTACGAGCAGTACTTC. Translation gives CASNTLQGILSYEQYF.

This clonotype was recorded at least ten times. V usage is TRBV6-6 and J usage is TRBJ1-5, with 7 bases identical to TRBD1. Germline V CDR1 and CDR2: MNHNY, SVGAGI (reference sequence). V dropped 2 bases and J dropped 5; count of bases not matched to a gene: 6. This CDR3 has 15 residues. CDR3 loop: CASSYNRDSHQPQHF. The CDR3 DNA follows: TGTGCCAGCAGTTACAACCGGGACAGTCATCAGCCCCAGCATTTT.

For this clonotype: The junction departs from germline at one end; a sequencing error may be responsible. Written as DNA, the CDR3 is TGTGCCAGCAGTGAGAACAGGGGCCCAGATACGCAATATTTT. It is translated as CASSENRGPDTQYF. The gene calls are TRBV2 and TRBJ2-3; 7 bases line up with TRBD1. The CDR3 has 14 residues. The germline V gene encodes CDR1 SNHLY and CDR2 FYNNEI.

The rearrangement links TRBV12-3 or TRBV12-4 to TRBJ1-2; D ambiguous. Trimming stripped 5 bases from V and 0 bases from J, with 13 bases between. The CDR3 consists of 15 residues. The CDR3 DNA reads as TGTGCCAGCAGTACCCGACATCTGCCTAACTATGGCTACACCTTC. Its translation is CASSTRHLPNYGYTF.

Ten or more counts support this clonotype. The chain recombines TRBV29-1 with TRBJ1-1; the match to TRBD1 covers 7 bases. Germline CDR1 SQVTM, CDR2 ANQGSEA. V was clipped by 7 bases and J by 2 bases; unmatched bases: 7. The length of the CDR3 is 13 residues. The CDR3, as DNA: TGCAGCGGGCACAGGGGACTAAACACTGAAGCTTTCTTT. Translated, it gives CSGHRGLNTEAFF. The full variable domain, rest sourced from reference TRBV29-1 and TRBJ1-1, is SAVISQKPSRDICQRGTSLTIQCQVDSQVTMMFWYRQQPGQSLTLIATANQGSEATYESGFVIDKFPISRPNLTFSTLTVSNMSPEDSSIYLCSGHRGLNTEAFFGQGTRLTVV.

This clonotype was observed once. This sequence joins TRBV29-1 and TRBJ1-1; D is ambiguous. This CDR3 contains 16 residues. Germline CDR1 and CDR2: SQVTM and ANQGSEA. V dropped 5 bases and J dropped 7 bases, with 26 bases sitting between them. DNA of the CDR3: TGCAGCGTTCAGCATCTGGTGTACGCAAGACCTGGTGAAGCTTTCTTT. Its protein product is CSVQHLVYARPGEAFF.

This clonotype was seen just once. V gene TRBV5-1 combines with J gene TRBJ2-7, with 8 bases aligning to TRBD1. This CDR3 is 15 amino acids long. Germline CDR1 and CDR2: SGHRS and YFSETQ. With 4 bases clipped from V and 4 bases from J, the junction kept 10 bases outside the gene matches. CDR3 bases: TGCGCCAGCAGCGACAGGACAGGGACCCATTACGAGCAGTACTTC. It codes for CASSDRTGTHYEQYF.

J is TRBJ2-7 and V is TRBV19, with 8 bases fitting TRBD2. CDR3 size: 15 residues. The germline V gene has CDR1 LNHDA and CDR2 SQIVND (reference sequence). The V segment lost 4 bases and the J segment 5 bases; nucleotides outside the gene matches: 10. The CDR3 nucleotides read TGTGCCAGTAGTACCCGCCCGGGAGGGCCCCACGAGCAGTACTTC. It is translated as CASSTRPGGPHEQYF.

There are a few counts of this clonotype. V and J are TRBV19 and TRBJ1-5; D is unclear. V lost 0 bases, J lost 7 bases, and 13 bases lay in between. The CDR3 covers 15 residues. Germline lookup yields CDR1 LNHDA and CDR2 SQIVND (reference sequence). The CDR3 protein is CASSIDPPGMQPQHF. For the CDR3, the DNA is TGTGCCAGTAGTATAGATCCCCCCGGGATGCAGCCCCAGCATTTT.

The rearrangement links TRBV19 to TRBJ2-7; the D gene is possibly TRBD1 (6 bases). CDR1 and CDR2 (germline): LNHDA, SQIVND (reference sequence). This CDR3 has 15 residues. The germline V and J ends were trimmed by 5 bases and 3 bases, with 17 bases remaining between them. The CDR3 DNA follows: TGTGCCAGTAGTCAAGGGTCAGGGGTTGTCTACGAGCAGTACTTC. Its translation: CASSQGSGVVYEQYF. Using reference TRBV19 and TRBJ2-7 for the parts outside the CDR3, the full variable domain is DGGITQSPKYLFRKEGQNVTLSCEQNLNHDAMYWYRQDPGQGLRLIYYSQIVNDFQKGDIAEGYSVSREKKESFPLTVTSAQKNPTAFYLCASSQGSGVVYEQYFGPGTRLTVT.

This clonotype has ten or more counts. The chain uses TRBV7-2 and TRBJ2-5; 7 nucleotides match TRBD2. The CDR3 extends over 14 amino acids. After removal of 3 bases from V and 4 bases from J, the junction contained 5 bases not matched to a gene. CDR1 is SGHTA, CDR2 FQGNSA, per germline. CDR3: CASSLSGGRETQYF. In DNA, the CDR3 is TGTGCCAGCAGCTTGTCGGGAGGAAGAGAGACCCAGTACTTC.

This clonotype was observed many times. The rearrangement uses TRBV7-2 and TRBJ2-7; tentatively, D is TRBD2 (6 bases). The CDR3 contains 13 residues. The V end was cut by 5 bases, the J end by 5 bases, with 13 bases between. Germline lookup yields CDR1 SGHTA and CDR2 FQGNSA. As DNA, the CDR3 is TGTGCCAGCAGCGCGGGACCGCTAGACGAGCAGTACTTC. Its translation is CASSAGPLDEQYF.